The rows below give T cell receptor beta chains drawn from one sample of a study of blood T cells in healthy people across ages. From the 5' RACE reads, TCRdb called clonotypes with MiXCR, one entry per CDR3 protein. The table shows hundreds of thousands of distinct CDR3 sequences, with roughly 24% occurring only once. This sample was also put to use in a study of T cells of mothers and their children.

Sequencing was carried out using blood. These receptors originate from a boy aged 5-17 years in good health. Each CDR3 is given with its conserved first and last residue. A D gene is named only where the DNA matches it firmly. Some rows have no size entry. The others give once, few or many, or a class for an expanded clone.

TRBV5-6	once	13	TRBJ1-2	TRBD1	CATRTGSNYGYTF	TGTGCCACCAGGACAGGCAGTAACTATGGCTACACCTTC
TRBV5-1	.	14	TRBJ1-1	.	CASSLAMGYTEAFF	TGCGCCAGCAGCTTGGCCATGGGATACACTGAAGCTTTCTTT
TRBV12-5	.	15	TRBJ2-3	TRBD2	CASGLERGGGDTQYF	TGTGCTAGTGGTTTGGAGCGGGGGGGTGGGGATACGCAGTATTTT
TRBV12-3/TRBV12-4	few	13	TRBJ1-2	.	CASNTGTPYGYTF	TGTGCCAGCAACACCGGGACACCCTATGGCTACACCTTC
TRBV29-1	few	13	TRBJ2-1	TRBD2	CSVAGLASNEQFF	TGCAGCGTTGCGGGACTAGCAAGCAATGAGCAGTTCTTC
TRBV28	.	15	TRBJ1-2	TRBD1	CASSFQGAGNYGYTF	TGTGCCAGCAGTTTCCAGGGGGCGGGTAACTATGGCTACACCTTC
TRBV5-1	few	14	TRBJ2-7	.	CASSLFRADYEQYF	TGCGCCAGCAGCTTATTTCGGGCCGACTACGAGCAGTACTTC
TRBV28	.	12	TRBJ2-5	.	CASSSDKETQYF	TGTGCCAGCTCCTCGGACAAAGAGACCCAGTACTTC
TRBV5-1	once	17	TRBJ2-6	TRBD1	CASSAGTAVSGANVLTF	TGCGCCAGCAGCGCCGGGACAGCGGTCTCTGGGGCCAACGTCCTGACTTTC
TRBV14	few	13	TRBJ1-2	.	CASSHPLGGGYTF	TGTGCCAGCAGCCATCCGTTGGGGGGTGGCTACACCTTC
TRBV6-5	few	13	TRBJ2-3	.	CASSYAYAGPDYF	TGTGCCAGCAGTTACGCTTATGCCGGGCCCGACTATTTT
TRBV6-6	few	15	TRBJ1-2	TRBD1	CASRAGTGVVYGYTF	TGTGCCAGCAGGGCCGGGACAGGGGTCGTCTATGGCTACACCTTC
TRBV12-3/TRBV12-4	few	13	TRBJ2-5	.	CASTRQVGETQYF	TGTGCCAGCACCCGACAGGTGGGGGAGACCCAGTACTTC
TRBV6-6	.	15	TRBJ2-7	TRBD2	CATSYSRGSSYEQYF	TGTGCCACCAGTTACTCACGCGGGAGCTCCTACGAGCAGTACTTC